This T cell receptor beta chain was documented in a study of shared clonotypes between healthy human individuals. Points from the study as a whole: The naive CD4 repertoires of several donors were compared, and approximately 5% of clonotypes were shared. Only blood samples were collected, and tissue repertoires likely differ. Clonotype sharing among the donors was expected to vary with sequencing depth.

Positive CCR7 selection of CD45RO-negative cells yielded the naive CD8 cells, and terminally differentiated effector memory CD45RA+ cells were excluded. The length of the CDR3 is 15 residues. The germline V gene encodes CDR1 SGHTA and CDR2 FQGTGA. J lost 7 bases, V lost 6 bases, and 9 bases had no gene match. To note about this clone: Its cognate antigen is unknown.

Sequenced by immunoSEQ multiplex PCR; TCRdb stores in-frame clones only, minus some. Seen here are around 600,000 clones, about 98% observed once, and the top ten hold around 0.3%. The sequenced sample consisted of naive CD8+ T cells sorted from blood. The sequence was collected from a man between 25 and 39 years old in good health. The genes are TRBV7-3 and TRBJ2-1; 10 bases line up with TRBD2. DNA for the CDR3: TGTGCCAGCAGTATACGAGCGGGAGGGCCTAATGAGCAGTTCTTC. It yields the protein CASSIRAGGPNEQFF.